A single sample gave rise to the 25 T cell receptor beta chains below, sequenced in a study of vaccination effects on CD4 cells after COVID-19. With approximately 9 days of culture completed, CD4+ T cells were isolated. TCRdb's copy holds only in-frame clones and misses some; the assay was immunoSEQ multiplex PCR. The sample includes 50,000 to 75,000 clones, about 74% of them seen just once. No antigens are known for them. The sample here was CD4+ T cells from PBMCs cultured without peptide, taken before COVID-19 vaccination. These receptors all stem from a human donor who received a COVID-19 vaccine.

The V call is TRBV14, the J call TRBJ2-3; perhaps TRBD1 as D (6 bases). Trimming pared 4 bases from V and 2 bases from J, leaving 16 bases between. CDR1 and CDR2 from the germline V gene are SGHDN and FVKESK. The CDR3 spans 16 residues. CDR3 sequence (DNA): TGTGCCAGCAGCCTTTACCGGGACATATCCACAGATACGCAGTATTTT. Translating gives CASSLYRDISTDTQYF.

The rearrangement joins TRBV4-2 to TRBJ2-3; 10 bases line up with TRBD2. From germline, CDR1 is LGHNA and CDR2 YNFKEQ. V lost 0 bases to trimming and J lost 10 bases; unmatched junction nucleotides: 10. The CDR3 is 16 amino acids. The CDR3 nucleotides read TGTGCCAGCAGCCAAGAAGCCCTAGCGGGGGTGGTGGCGCAGTATTTT. This encodes CASSQEALAGVVAQYF.

This clone was observed a handful of times. The chain carries TRBV4-1 and TRBJ1-4, with no clear D. Per germline, CDR1 MGHRA and CDR2 YSYEKL. This CDR3 region has 16 residues. V lost 1 base, J lost 6 bases, and 15 bases lay in between. The CDR3 coding sequence is TGCGCCAGCAGCCAAGTAGGGCTTTGGGAGGATGAAAAACTGTTTTTT. As protein: CASSQVGLWEDEKLFF.

The V call is TRBV29-1, the J call TRBJ2-1, with a possible D match to TRBD1 (6 bases). The germline gives CDR1 SQVTM, CDR2 ANQGSEA. Trimming stripped 6 bases from V and 4 bases from J, with 13 bases between. There are 13 residues in the CDR3. CDR3 sequence (DNA): TGCAGCGTCTTGGACAGAATATACAATGAGCAGTTCTTC. This gives the protein CSVLDRIYNEQFF.

The chain couples TRBV5-1 to TRBJ2-3, with 7 positions matching TRBD2. J gave up 0 bases and V 4 bases, and 8 bases lay outside the gene matches. Germline V CDR1 and CDR2: SGHRS, YFSETQ. The CDR3 covers 16 residues. In DNA form, the CDR3 reads TGCGCCAGCAGCCGGATTGGGGGGGTGAGCACAGATACGCAGTATTTT. Encoded protein: CASSRIGGVSTDTQYF.

V is TRBV10-3 and J is TRBJ2-1; D ambiguous. The CDR3 sequence is 11 residues long. CDR1 and CDR2 from the germline V gene are ENHRY and SYGVKD. V lost 3 bases to trimming and J lost 7 bases, with 4 bases between them. CDR3 loop: CAISDRNEQFF. The CDR3 coding sequence is TGTGCCATCAGTGACCGGAATGAGCAGTTCTTC.

This clone showed up just once. This chain links TRBV7-8 with TRBJ1-6; D might be TRBD1 (5 bases). Trimming took 1 base from V and 12 from J, leaving 19 bases between them. CDR1 is SGHVS and CDR2 is FQNEAQ in the germline V gene. This CDR3 spans 16 amino acids. In DNA, the CDR3 is TGTGCCAGCAGCTTAGGAGCTCCGGGGCGGTCCCGACCCCTCCACTTT. Its protein product is CASSLGAPGRSRPLHF.

The V call is TRBV5-1, the J call TRBJ2-1; no clear D. CDR1 and CDR2 from the germline V gene are SGHRS and YFSETQ. The CDR3 covers 16 residues. With 0 bases removed from V and 0 bases from J, the gap between germline ends came to 10 bases. In DNA form, the CDR3 reads TGCGCCAGCAGCTTGGCCACTGTATACTCCTACAATGAGCAGTTCTTC. Protein: CASSLATVYSYNEQFF. Together with reference TRBV5-1 and TRBJ2-1, the CDR3 gives the full variable domain: KAGVTQTPRYLIKTRGQQVTLSCSPISGHRSVSWYQQTPGQGLQFLFEYFSETQRNKGNFPGRFSGRQFSNSRSEMNVSTLELGDSALYLCASSLATVYSYNEQFFGPGTRLTVL.

This sequence joins TRBV2 and TRBJ2-7; 7 bases align to TRBD1. Germline values: CDR1 SNHLY, CDR2 FYNNEI. Unmatched junction bases numbered 6, after V lost 7 bases and J lost 3 bases. The CDR3 runs to 13 residues. The CDR3 spells CASKAGGFYEQYV. The CDR3 coding sequence is TGTGCCAGCAAAGCAGGGGGTTTCTACGAGCAGTACGTC.

This rearrangement joins TRBV9 to TRBJ1-6; tentative D call: TRBD1 (6 bases). The CDR3 is made up of 14 amino acids. CDR1 and CDR2 (germline): SGDLS, YYNGEE. The ends were cut back, 3 bases at V and 10 bases at J, with 14 bases in the middle. The DNA for the CDR3 is TGTGCCAGCAGCGCTACAGGGCAGGGATCACCCCTCCACTTT. Translating gives CASSATGQGSPLHF.

The chain couples TRBV7-2 to TRBJ2-5, with D hard to call. CDR3 size: 13 residues. Trimming left V 0 bases short and J 0 bases short, with 2 bases between. Germline V CDR1 and CDR2: SGHTA, FQGNSA. CDR3 residues: CASSLAYQETQYF. CDR3 nucleotides: TGTGCCAGCAGCTTAGCCTACCAAGAGACCCAGTACTTC.

This clone has more than one count but fewer than ten. The chain carries TRBV12-3 or TRBV12-4 and TRBJ1-1; D remains ambiguous. The CDR3 runs to 12 residues. Trimming removed 6 bases at V and 3 bases at J, with 8 bases between. Here the CDR3 DNA reads TGTGCCAGCAGAGAAGGATACACTGAAGCTTTCTTT. Protein product: CASREGYTEAFF.

This sequence joins TRBV5-6 and TRBJ2-5; 7 bases line up with TRBD2. Germline values: CDR1 SGHDT, CDR2 YYEEEE. The CDR3 sequence is 16 residues long. V lost 0 bases, J lost 2 bases, and 7 bases stayed unmatched. The CDR3 spells CASSLAWGAGQETQYF. The CDR3 DNA follows: TGTGCCAGCAGCTTGGCTTGGGGAGCGGGGCAAGAGACCCAGTACTTC.

CDR3 region: CASSESLRYDSRSSNTEAFF. The DNA for the CDR3 is TGTGCCAGCAGTGAGTCCCTTCGGTACGACTCCCGGAGTAGTAACACTGAAGCTTTCTTT. The chain is built from TRBV2 and TRBJ1-1; no definite D call. The CDR3 spans 20 residues. Germline CDR1 reads SNHLY; CDR2 reads FYNNEI. Trimming cost V 3 bases and J 2 bases, with 28 bases left between them.

This clone appeared once. The chain carries TRBV2 and TRBJ1-6; unclear D gene. Trimming took 8 bases from V and 4 from J, leaving 12 bases between them. Germline CDR1 SNHLY, CDR2 FYNNEI. The CDR3 runs 14 residues. The CDR3 loop reads CASGKEGYNSPLHF. The CDR3 DNA reads TGTGCCAGCGGTAAAGAGGGATATAATTCACCCCTCCACTTT.

In its sample, this clone was seen a few times. The rearrangement joins TRBV4-1 to TRBJ1-5; no clear D. The CDR3 loop spans 15 amino acids. V shed 1 base and J shed 5 bases, with 12 bases lying between them. Germline values: CDR1 MGHRA, CDR2 YSYEKL. Here the CDR3 DNA reads TGCGCCAGCAGCCAAGTACTGAGCGGTTATCAGCCCCAGCATTTT. Translating gives CASSQVLSGYQPQHF.

This clone appeared a few times. This chain connects TRBV7-3 to TRBJ1-5; D is possibly TRBD1 (5 bases). The CDR3 is 13 residues long. V was shortened by 5 bases and J by 7 bases, with 12 bases between the two germline ends. Germline assignment: CDR1 SGHTA and CDR2 FQGTGA. In DNA form, the CDR3 reads TGTGCCAGCAGCCTCACCCGGGGGCAGCCCCAGCATTTT. This codes for CASSLTRGQPQHF.

This clone was seen only a few times. The chain has TRBV5-1 and TRBJ1-2; TRBD1 matches 7 bases. V dropped 5 bases and J dropped 3; count of bases not matched to a gene: 7. CDR1 and CDR2 (germline): SGHRS, YFSETQ. CDR3 length: 14 residues. This chain's CDR3 is CASSFTGDDYGYTF. The CDR3 DNA reads TGCGCCAGCAGTTTTACAGGGGACGACTATGGCTACACCTTC.

This clone was counted a few times. V usage is TRBV24-1 and J usage is TRBJ2-2; D tentatively reads TRBD1 or TRBD2 (5 bases each). This CDR3 has 14 residues. Trimming shortened V by 3 bases and J by 5 bases, and 9 bases separated the two germline ends. The germline CDR1 and CDR2 sequences are KGHDR and SFDVKD. CDR3 bases: TGTGCCACCAGTGATACGGGGCGGACCGGGGAGCTGTTTTTT. Translation: CATSDTGRTGELFF.

The rearrangement links TRBV14 to TRBJ1-4; possibly TRBD1 for D (6 bases). The CDR3 covers 11 residues. The V gene lost 4 bases and the J gene lost 10 bases, with 7 bases spanning the gap. The germline CDR1 and CDR2 sequences are SGHDN and FVKESK. The CDR3 is CASSLGGKLFF. In nucleotides, the CDR3 is TGTGCCAGCAGCCTAGGGGGAAAACTGTTTTTT.

The V call is TRBV7-9, the J call TRBJ1-1; D uncertain. This CDR3 is built from 14 residues. In germline, CDR1 is SEHNR, CDR2 FQNEAQ (reference sequence). The V gene lost 7 bases and the J gene lost 4 bases, with 16 bases spanning the gap. The chain's CDR3 is CASTKDWLGTEAFF. CDR3 coding DNA: TGTGCCAGCACCAAGGACTGGTTGGGCACTGAAGCTTTCTTT.

The V and J genes are TRBV19 and TRBJ1-2; D call uncertain. The V end lost 7 bases, the J end lost 0 bases, and 12 bases lay between the germline ends. This CDR3 region has 14 residues. Per germline, CDR1 LNHDA and CDR2 SQIVND (reference sequence). CDR3 sequence (DNA): TGTGCCAGTACTTATGGTCCCTCTAACTATGGCTACACCTTC. It encodes CASTYGPSNYGYTF. The full variable domain, completed using reference TRBV19 and TRBJ1-2, is DGGITQSPKYLFRKEGQNVTLSCEQNLNHDAMYWYRQDPGQGLRLIYYSQIVNDFQKGDIAEGYSVSREKKESFPLTVTSAQKNPTAFYLCASTYGPSNYGYTFGSGTRLTVV.

J is TRBJ2-4 and V is TRBV29-1, with D perhaps matching TRBD1 (6 bases). The CDR3 length is 13 residues. Germline CDR1 SQVTM, CDR2 ANQGSEA. Trimming removed 3 bases from V and 2 bases from J, with 8 bases in between. The CDR3 bases are TGCAGCGTTGAGAGGGGGTCCAAAAACATTCAGTACTTC. This sequence encodes CSVERGSKNIQYF.

A single count supports this clone. The V gene is TRBV6-1, the J gene TRBJ1-2; 7 bases match TRBD1. This CDR3 region has 14 residues. V lost 2 bases and J lost 4; bases outside the gene matches: 4. Germline lookup yields CDR1 MNHNS and CDR2 SASEGT. CDR3 nucleotides: TGTGCCAGCAGTGAATTCGGACAGGTCTATGGCTACACCTTC. Encoded protein: CASSEFGQVYGYTF.

V and J are TRBV6-5 and TRBJ2-4, with unresolved D. The ends were cut back, 4 bases at V and 0 bases at J, with 13 bases in the middle. The length of the CDR3 is 16 residues. Germline CDR1 MNHEY, CDR2 SVGAGI. The CDR3 is CASSSHGGLAKNIQYF. CDR3 nucleotides: TGTGCCAGCAGTTCCCATGGCGGCCTAGCCAAAAACATTCAGTACTTC.